This T cell receptor (beta chain) was captured by sequencing in a study of prognosis after radiotherapy for stage I lung cancer. Genomic DNA was the source, and TCR beta CDR3 was amplified from it by two-round multiplex PCR. With primers specific to each TRBV and TRBJ gene, the first-round PCR was performed. Using its own MiXCR run on the multiplex PCR reads, TCRdb lists one record per CDR3 protein. Here the sample spans approximately 28,000 distinct CDR3 sequences, about 41% being singletons. This clonotype was observed at least ten times. The antigen is unknown. Study-wide findings and caveats: Reportedly, TRBV and TRBJ gene usage varied with metastasis presence.

The germline V gene has CDR1 SQVTM and CDR2 ANQGSEA. The ends lost 7 bases at V and 6 bases at J; junction bases unmatched: 7. CDR3 length: 12 amino acids. The rearrangement links TRBV29-1 to TRBJ1-2; the match to TRBD1 covers 8 bases. This TCR derives from a donor at least 50 years old with non-small cell lung cancer. The sample consisted of PBMCs, taken before or after stereotactic body radiation therapy (not recorded which). In nucleotides, the CDR3 is TGCAGCGCCAAAACACAGGGGGATGGCTACACCTTC. As protein: CSAKTQGDGYTF. The full variable domain, rest sourced from reference TRBV29-1 and TRBJ1-2, is SAVISQKPSRDICQRGTSLTIQCQVDSQVTMMFWYRQQPGQSLTLIATANQGSEATYESGFVIDKFPISRPNLTFSTLTVSNMSPEDSSIYLCSAKTQGDGYTFGSGTRLTVV.